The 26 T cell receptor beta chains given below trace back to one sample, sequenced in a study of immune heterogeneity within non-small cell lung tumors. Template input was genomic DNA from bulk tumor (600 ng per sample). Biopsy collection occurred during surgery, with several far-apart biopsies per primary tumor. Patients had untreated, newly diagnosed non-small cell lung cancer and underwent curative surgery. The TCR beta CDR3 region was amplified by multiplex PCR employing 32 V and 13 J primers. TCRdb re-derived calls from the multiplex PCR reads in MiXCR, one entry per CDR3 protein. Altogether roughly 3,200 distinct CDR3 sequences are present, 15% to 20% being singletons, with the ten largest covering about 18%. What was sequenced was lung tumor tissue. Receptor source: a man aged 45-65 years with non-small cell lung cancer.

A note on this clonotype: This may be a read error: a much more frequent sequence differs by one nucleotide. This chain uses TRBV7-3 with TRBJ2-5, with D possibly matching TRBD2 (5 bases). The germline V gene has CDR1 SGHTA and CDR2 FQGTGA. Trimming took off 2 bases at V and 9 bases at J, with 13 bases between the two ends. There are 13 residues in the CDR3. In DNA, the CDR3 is TGTGCCAGCAGCTTAGTACACGACGGGGCCCAGTACTTC. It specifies CASSLVHDGAQYF.

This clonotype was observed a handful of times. CDR3 region: CASSVVIETQYF. Here the CDR3 DNA reads TGTGCCAGCAGTGTGGTTATTGAGACCCAGTACTTC. The chain carries TRBV2 and TRBJ2-5; D ambiguous. Per the germline V gene, CDR1 is SNHLY and CDR2 is FYNNEI. The CDR3 extends over 12 amino acids. Trimming removed 4 bases at V and 5 bases at J, with 8 bases between.

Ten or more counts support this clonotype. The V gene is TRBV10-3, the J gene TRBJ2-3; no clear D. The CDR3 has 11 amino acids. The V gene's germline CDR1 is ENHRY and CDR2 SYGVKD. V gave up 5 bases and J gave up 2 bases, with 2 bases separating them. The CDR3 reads CAISNTDTQYF. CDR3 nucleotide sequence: TGTGCCATCAGTAACACAGATACGCAGTATTTT.

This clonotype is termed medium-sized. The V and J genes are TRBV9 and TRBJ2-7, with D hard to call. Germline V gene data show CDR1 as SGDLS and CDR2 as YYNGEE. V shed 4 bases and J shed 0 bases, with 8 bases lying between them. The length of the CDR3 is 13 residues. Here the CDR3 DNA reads TGTGCCAGCAGCCCTCTGAGCTCCTACGAGCAGTACTTC. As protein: CASSPLSSYEQYF.

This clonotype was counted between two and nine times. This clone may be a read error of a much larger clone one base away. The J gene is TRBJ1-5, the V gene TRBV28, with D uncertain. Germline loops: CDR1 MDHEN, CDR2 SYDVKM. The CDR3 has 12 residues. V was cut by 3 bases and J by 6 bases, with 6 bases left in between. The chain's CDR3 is CASSFKGQPQHF. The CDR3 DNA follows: TGTGCCAGCAGTTTTAAGGGTCAGCCCCAGCATTTT.

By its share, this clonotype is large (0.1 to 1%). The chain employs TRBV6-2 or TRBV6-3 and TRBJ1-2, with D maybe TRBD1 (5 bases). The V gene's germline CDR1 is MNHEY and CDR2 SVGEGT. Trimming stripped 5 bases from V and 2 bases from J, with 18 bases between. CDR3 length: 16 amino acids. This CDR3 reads CASSQNAPAGNYGYTF. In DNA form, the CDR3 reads TGTGCCAGCAGTCAGAATGCCCCCGCAGGGAACTATGGCTACACCTTC.

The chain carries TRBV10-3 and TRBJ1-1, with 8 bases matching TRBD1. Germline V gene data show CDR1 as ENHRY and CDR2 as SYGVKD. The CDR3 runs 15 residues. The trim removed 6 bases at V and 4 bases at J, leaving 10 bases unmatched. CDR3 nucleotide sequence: TGTGCCATCAGCCGCGGGACAGGCGCGGTCACTGAAGCTTTCTTT. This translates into CAISRGTGAVTEAFF.

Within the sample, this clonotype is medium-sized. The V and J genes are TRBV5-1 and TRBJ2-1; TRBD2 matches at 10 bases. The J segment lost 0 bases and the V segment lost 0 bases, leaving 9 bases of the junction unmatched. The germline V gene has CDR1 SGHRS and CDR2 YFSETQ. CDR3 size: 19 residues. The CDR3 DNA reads TGCGCCAGCAGCTTGGCAAGGTTGGCTAGCGGGAGCTCCTACAATGAGCAGTTCTTC. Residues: CASSLARLASGSSYNEQFF.

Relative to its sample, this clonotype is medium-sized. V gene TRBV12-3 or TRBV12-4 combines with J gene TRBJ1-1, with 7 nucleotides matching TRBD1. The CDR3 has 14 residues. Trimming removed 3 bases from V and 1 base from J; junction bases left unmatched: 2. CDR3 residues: CASSFTGANTEAFF. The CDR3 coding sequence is TGTGCCAGCAGTTTTACAGGGGCGAACACTGAAGCTTTCTTT.

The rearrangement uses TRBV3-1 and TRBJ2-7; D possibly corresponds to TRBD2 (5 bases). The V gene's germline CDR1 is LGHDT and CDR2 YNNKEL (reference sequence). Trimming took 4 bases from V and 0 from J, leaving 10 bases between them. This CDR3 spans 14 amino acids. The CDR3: CASSRTGSSYEQYF. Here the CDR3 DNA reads TGTGCCAGCAGCCGTACTGGGAGCTCCTACGAGCAGTACTTC.

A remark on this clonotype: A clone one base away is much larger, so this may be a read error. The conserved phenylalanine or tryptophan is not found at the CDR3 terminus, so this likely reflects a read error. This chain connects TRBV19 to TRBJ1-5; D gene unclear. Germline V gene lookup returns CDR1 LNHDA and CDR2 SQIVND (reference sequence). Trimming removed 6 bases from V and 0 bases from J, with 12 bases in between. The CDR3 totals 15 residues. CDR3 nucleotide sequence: TGTGCCAGTAGGCAGACGGGGTTTAGCAATCAGCCCCAGCATCTT. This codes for CASRQTGFSNQPQHL.

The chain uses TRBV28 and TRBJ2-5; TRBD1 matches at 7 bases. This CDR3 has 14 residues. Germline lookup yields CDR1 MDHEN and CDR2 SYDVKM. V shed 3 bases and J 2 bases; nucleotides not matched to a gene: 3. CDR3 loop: CASSFQGVQETQYF. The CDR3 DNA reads TGTGCCAGCAGTTTTCAGGGGGTACAAGAGACCCAGTACTTC.

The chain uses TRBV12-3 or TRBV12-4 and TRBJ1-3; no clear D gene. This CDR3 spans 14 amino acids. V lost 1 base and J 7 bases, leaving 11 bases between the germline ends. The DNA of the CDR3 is TGTGCCAGCAGTTTAGGACCTAGCGCCAACACCATATATTTT. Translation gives CASSLGPSANTIYF.

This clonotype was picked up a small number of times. The CDR3 loop is CASSRLAGGGDTQYF. The CDR3, as DNA: TGTGCCAGCAGCCGACTAGCGGGAGGAGGAGATACGCAGTATTTT. The V gene is TRBV11-2, the J gene TRBJ2-3, with 13 positions matching TRBD2. V was pared by 5 bases and J by 5 bases, with 4 bases of the junction left unmatched. This CDR3 is 15 amino acids long. The germline V gene has CDR1 SGHAT and CDR2 FQNNGV.

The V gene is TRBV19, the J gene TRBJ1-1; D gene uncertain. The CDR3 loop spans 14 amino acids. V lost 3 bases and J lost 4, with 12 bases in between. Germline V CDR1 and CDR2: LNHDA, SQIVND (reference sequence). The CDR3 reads CASSMFGEATEAFF. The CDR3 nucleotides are TGTGCCAGTAGTATGTTTGGTGAGGCCACTGAAGCTTTCTTT. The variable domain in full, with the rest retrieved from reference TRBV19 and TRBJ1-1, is DGGITQSPKYLFRKEGQNVTLSCEQNLNHDAMYWYRQDPGQGLRLIYYSQIVNDFQKGDIAEGYSVSREKKESFPLTVTSAQKNPTAFYLCASSMFGEATEAFFGQGTRLTVV.

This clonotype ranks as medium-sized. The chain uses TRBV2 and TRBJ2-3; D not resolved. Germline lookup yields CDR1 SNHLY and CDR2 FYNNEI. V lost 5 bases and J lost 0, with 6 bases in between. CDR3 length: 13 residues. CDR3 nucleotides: TGTGCCAGCAGTCCTTCTAGCACAGATACGCAGTATTTT. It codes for CASSPSSTDTQYF.

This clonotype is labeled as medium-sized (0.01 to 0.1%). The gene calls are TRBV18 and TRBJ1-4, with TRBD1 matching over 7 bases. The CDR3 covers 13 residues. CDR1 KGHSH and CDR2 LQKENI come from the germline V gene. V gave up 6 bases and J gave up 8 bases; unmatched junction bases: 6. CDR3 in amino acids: CASSQGGAEKLFF. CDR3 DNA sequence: TGTGCCAGCTCCCAGGGGGGCGCGGAAAAACTGTTTTTT.

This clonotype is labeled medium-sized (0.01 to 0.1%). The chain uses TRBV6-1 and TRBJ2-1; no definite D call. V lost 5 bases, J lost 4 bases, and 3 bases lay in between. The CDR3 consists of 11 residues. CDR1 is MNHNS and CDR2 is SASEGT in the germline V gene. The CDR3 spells CASSTYNEQFF. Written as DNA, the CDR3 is TGTGCCAGCAGTACATACAATGAGCAGTTCTTC.

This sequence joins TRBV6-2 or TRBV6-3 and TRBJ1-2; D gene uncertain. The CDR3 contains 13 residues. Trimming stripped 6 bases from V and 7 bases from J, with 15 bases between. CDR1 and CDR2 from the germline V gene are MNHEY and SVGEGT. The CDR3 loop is CASSRASAVGYTF. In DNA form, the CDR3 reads TGTGCCAGCAGCCGAGCCTCGGCGGTTGGCTACACCTTC.

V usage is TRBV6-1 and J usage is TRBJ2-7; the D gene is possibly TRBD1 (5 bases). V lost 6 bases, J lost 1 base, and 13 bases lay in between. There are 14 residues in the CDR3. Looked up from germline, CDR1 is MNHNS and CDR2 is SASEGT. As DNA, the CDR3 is TGTGCCAGCAGCTTCATGGACAATTCCTACGAGCAGTACTTC. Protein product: CASSFMDNSYEQYF.

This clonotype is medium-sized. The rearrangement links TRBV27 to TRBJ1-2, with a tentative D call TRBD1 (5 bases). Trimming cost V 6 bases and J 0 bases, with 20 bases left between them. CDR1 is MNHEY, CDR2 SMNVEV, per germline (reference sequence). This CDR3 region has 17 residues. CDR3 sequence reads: CASRGWVGEVTNYGYTF. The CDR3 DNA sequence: TGTGCCAGCAGGGGATGGGTGGGGGAGGTTACTAACTATGGCTACACCTTC.

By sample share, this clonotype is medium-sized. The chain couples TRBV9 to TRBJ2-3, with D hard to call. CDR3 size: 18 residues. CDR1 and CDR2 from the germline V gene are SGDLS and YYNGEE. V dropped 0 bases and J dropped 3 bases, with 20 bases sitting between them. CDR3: CASSVDSRYTPWTDTQYF. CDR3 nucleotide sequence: TGTGCCAGCAGCGTAGATTCCCGATATACCCCATGGACAGATACGCAGTATTTT.

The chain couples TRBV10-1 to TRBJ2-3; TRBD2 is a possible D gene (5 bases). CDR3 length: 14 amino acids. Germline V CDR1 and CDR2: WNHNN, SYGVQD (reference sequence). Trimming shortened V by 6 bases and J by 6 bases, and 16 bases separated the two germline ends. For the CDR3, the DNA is TGCGCCAGCAGCGAGCAATCAGGAGGTGATACGCAGTATTTT. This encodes CASSEQSGGDTQYF.

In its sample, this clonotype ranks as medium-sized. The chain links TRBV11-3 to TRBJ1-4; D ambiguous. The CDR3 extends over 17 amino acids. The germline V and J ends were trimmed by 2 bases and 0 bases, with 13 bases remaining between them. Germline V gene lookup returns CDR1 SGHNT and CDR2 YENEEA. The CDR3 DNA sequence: TGTGCCAGCAGCTTAAGGGCAACGGTTGCAACTAATGAAAAACTGTTTTTT. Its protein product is CASSLRATVATNEKLFF. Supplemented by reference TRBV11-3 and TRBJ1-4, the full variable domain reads EAGVVQSPRYKIIEKKQPVAFWCNPISGHNTLYWYLQNLGQGPELLIRYENEEAVDDSQLPKDRFSAERLKGVDSTLKIQPAELGDSAVYLCASSLRATVATNEKLFFGSGTQLSVL.

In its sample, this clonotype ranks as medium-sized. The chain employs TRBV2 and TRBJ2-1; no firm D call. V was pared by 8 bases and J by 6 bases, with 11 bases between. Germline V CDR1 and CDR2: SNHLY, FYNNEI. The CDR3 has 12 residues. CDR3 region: CASGFYGNEQFF. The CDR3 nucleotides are TGTGCCAGCGGGTTCTACGGCAATGAGCAGTTCTTC.

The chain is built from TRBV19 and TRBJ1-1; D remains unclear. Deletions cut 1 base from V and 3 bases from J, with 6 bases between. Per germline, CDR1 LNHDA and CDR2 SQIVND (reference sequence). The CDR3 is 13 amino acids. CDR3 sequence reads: CASSIVPDTEAFF. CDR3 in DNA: TGTGCCAGTAGTATAGTCCCGGACACTGAAGCTTTCTTT.